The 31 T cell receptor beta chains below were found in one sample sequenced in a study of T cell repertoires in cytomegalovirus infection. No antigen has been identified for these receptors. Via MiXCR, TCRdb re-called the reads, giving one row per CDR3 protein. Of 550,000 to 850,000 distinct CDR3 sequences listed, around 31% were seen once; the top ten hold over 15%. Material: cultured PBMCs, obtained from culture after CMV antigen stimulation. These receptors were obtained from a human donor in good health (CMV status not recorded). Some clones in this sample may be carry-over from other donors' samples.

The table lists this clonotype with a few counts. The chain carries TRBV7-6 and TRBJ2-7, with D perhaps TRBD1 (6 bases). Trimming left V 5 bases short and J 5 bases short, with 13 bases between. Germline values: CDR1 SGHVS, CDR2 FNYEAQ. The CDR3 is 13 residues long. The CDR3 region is CASSTAHRDEQYF. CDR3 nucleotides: TGTGCCAGCAGCACCGCACACAGGGACGAGCAGTACTTC.

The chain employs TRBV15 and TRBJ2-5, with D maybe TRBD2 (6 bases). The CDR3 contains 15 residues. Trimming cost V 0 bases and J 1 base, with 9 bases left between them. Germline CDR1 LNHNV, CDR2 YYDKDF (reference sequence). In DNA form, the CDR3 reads TGTGCCACCAGCAGAGAGCGGGACTTCCAAGAGACCCAGTACTTC. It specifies CATSRERDFQETQYF.

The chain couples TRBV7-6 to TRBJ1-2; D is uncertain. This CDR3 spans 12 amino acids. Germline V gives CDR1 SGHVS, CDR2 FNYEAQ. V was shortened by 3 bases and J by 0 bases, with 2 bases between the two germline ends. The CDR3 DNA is TGTGCCAGCAGCTTCCCTAACTATGGCTACACCTTC. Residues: CASSFPNYGYTF.

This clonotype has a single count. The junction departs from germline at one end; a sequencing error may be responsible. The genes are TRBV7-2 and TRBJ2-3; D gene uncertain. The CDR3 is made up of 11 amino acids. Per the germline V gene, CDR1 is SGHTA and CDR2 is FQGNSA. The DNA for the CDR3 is TGTGCCAGCAGCTGGGTAGATACGCAGGATTTT. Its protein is CASSWVDTQDF. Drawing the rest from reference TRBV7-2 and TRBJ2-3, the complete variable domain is GAGVSQSPSNKVTEKGKDVELRCDPISGHTALYWYRQSLGQGLEFLIYFQGNSAPDKSGLPSDRFSAERTGGSVSTLTIQRTQQEDSAVYLCASSWVDTQDFGPGTRLTVL.

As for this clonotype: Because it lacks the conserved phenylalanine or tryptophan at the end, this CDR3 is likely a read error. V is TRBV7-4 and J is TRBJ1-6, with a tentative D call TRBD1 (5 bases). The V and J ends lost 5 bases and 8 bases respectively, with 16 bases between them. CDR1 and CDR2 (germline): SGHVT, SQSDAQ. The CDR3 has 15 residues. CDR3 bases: TGTGCCAGCAGCATTGGGGCCAGGATACATTCACCCCTCCACGTT. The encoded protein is CASSIGARIHSPLHV.

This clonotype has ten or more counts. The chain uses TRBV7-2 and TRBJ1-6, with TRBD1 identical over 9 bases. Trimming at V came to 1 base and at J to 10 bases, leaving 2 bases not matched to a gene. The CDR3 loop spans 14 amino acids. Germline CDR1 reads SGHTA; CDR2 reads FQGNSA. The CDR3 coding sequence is TGTGCCAGCAGCTTAGATGGGACAGGGTCACCCCTCCACTTT. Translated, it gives CASSLDGTGSPLHF.

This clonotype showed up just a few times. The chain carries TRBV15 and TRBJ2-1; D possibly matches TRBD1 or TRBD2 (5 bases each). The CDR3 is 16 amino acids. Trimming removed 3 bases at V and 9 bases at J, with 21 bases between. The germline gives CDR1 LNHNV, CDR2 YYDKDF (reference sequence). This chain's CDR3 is CATSSYLRGRWGEQFF. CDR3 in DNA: TGTGCCACCAGCAGCTACCTGAGGGGCAGGTGGGGTGAGCAGTTCTTC.

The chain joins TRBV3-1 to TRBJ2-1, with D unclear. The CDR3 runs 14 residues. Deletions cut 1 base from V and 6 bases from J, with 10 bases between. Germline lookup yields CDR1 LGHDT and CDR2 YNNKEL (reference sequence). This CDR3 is CASSQVGAPNEQFF. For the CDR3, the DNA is TGTGCCAGCAGCCAAGTTGGTGCCCCCAATGAGCAGTTCTTC.

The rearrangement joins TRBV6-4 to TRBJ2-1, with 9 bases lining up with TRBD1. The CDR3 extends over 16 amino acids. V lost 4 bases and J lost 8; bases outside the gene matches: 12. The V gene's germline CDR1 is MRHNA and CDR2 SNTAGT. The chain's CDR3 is CASSGVGQGRTYEQFF. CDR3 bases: TGTGCCAGCAGTGGGGTGGGACAGGGAAGGACGTATGAGCAGTTCTTC.

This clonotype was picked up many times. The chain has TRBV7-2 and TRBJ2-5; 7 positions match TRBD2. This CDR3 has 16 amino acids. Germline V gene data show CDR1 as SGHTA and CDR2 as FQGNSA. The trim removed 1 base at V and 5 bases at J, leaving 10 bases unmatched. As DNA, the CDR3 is TGTGCCAGCAGCTTAGGAACTAGCGACCGCCGGGAGACCCAGTACTTC. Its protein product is CASSLGTSDRRETQYF.

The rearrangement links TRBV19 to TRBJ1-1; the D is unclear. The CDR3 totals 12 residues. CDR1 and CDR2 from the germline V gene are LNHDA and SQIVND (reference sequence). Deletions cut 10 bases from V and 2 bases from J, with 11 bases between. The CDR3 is CATEGPNTEAFF. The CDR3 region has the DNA TGTGCCACCGAGGGTCCCAACACTGAAGCTTTCTTT.

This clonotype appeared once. The DNA of the CDR3 is TGCAGTGCTAGAGATAGTAGCAGACTTTACCAAGAGACCCAGTACTTC. This gives the protein CSARDSSRLYQETQYF. V is TRBV20-1 and J is TRBJ2-5; D not certain. The V gene lost 0 bases and the J gene lost 0 bases, with 14 bases spanning the gap. The CDR3 is 16 residues long. Looked up from germline, CDR1 is DFQATT and CDR2 is SNEGSKA (reference sequence).

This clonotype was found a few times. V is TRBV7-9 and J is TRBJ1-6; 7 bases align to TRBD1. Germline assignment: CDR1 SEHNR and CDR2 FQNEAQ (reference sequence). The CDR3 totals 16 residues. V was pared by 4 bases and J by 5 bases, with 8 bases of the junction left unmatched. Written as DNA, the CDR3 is TGTGCCAGCAGCTCTCCAGGGGGAGGACATAATTCACCCCTCCACTTT. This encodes CASSSPGGGHNSPLHF.

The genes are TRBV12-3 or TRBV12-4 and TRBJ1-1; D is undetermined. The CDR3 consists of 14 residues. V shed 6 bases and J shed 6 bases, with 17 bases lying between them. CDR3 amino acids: CASSLNLEPSEAFF. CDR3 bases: TGTGCCAGCAGCCTGAACTTAGAGCCGTCTGAAGCTTTCTTT.

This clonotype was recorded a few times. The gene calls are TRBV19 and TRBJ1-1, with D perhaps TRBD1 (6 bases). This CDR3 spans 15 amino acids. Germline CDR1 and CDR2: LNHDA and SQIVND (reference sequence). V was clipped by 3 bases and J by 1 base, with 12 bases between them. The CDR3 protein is CASSMRTEKNTEAFF. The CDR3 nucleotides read TGTGCCAGTAGTATGCGGACAGAGAAGAACACTGAAGCTTTCTTT.

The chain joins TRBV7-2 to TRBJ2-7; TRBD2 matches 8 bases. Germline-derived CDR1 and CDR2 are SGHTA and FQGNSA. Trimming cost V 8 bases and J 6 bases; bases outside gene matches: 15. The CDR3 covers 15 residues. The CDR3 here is CASSTGGGALGEQYF. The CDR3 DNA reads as TGTGCCAGCTCCACCGGGGGGGGTGCCTTGGGCGAGCAGTACTTC.

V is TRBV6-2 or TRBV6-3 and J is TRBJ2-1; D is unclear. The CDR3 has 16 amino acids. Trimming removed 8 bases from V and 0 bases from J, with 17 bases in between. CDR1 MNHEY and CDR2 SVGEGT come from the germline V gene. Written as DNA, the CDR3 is TGTGCCAGCCATCTGGTCGGAAGAAGCTCCTACAATGAGCAGTTCTTC. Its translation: CASHLVGRSSYNEQFF.

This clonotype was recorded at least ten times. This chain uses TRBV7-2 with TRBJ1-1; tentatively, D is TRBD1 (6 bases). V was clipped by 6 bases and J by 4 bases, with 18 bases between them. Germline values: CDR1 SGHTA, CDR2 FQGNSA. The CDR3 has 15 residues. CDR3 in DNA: TGTGCCAGCAGTTTAAGGGGGGGCGCGGGCACTGAAGCTTTCTTT. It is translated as CASSLRGGAGTEAFF.

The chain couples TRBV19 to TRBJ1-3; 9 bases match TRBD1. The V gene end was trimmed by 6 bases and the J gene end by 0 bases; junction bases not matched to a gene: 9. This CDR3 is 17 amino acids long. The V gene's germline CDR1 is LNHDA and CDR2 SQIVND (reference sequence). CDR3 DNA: TGTGCCAGTAGCGATGGACAGGGGTTTTCCTCTGGAAACACCATATATTTT. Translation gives CASSDGQGFSSGNTIYF.

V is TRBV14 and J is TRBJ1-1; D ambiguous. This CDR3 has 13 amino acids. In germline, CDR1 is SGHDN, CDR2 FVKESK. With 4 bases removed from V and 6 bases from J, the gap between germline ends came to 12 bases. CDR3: CASSPLRNSEAFF. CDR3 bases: TGTGCCAGCAGCCCTTTGAGGAATTCTGAAGCTTTCTTT.

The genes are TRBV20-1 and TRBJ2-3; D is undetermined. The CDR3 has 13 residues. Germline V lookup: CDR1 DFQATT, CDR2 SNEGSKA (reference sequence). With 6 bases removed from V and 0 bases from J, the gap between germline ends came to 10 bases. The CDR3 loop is CSAVLASTDTQYF. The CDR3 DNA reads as TGCAGTGCGGTTCTGGCGAGCACAGATACGCAGTATTTT.

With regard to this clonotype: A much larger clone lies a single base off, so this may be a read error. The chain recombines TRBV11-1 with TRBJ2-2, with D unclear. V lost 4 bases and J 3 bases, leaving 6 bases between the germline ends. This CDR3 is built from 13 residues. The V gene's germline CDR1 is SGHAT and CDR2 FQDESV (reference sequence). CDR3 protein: CASSSQYTGELFF. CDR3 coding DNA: TGTGCCAGCAGCTCACAGTACACCGGGGAGCTGTTTTTT.

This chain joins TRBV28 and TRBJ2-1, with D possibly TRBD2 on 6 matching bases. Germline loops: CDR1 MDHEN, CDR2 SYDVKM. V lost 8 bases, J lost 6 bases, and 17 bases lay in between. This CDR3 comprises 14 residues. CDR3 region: CASRNRDSVNEQFF. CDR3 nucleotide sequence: TGTGCCAGCCGTAACCGGGACTCCGTCAATGAGCAGTTCTTC.

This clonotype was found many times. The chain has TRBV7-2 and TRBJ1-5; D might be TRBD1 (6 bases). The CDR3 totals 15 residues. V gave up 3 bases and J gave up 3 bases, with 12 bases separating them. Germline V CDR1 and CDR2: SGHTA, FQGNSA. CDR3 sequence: CASSFFGQLNQPQHF. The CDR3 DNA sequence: TGTGCCAGCAGCTTCTTTGGACAGCTCAATCAGCCCCAGCATTTT.

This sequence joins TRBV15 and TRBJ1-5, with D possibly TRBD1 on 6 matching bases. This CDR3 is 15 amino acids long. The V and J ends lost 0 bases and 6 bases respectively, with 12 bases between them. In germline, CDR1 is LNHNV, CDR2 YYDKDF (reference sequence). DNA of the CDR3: TGTGCCACCAGCAGAGACAGGGGTAGGACTCAGCCCCAGCATTTT. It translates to CATSRDRGRTQPQHF.

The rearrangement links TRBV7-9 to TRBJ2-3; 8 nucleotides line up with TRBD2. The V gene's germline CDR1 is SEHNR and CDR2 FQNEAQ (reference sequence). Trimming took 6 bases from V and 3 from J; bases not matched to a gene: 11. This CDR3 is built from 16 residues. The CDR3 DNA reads TGTGCCAGCAGACGCCGGGGCGGGAGGTCTACAGATACGCAGTATTTT. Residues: CASRRRGGRSTDTQYF.

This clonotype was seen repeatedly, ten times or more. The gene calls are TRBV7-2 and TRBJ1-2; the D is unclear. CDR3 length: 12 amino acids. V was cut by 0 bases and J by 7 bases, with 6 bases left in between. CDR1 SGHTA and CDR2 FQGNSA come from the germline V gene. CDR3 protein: CASSLAGRGYTF. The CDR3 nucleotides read TGTGCCAGCAGCTTAGCGGGCCGTGGCTACACCTTC.

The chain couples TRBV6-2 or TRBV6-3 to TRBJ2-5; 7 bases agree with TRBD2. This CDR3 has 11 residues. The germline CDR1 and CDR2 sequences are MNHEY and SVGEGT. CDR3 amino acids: CATGRVETQYF. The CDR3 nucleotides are TGTGCTACGGGGAGGGTGGAGACCCAGTACTTC.

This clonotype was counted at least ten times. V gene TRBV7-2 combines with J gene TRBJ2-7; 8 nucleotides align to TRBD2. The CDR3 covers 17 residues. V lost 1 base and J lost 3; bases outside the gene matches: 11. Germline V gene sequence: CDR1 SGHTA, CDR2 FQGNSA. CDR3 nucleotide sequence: TGTGCCAGCAGCTTAGGTGTAGCGGGATGGGGCAACTACGAGCAGTACTTC. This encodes CASSLGVAGWGNYEQYF.

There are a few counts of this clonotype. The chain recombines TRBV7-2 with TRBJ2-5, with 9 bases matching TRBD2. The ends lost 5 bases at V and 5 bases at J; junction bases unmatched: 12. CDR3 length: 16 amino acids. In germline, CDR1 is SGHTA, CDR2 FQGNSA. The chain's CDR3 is CASSPRTSAGGETQYF. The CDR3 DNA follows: TGTGCCAGCAGCCCAAGGACTAGCGCGGGGGGGGAGACCCAGTACTTC.

The CDR3 loop is CASSRDSPREFF. The CDR3 DNA sequence: TGTGCCAGCAGCCGGGACAGCCCGAGGGAGTTCTTT. The rearrangement joins TRBV5-3 to TRBJ1-1; TRBD1 aligns across 7 bases. TRBV5-3 is recorded as an ORF, its role being uncertain. The V segment lost 8 bases and the J segment 14 bases; nucleotides outside the gene matches: 15. The CDR3 sequence is 12 residues long.